The 17 T cell receptor beta chains below come from one sample, sequenced in a study of Ad26.COV2.S vaccination and SARS-CoV-2 variants. The repertoire was sequenced with immunoSEQ multiplex PCR; TCRdb's copy has only in-frame clones and lacks some. In the table there are 240,000 or so clones, around 87% of which are singletons. The treatment: 15 to 20 received Ad26.COV2.S at low or high dose, single or two shots; several received placebo; per-sample allocation not given. Material that was analyzed had been drawn on day 63 after the first vaccine or placebo injection. The sequenced sample was peripheral blood, obtained in a trial of Ad26.COV2.S vaccine versus placebo. These receptors all come from a person between 18 and 60 years old who received the Ad26.COV2.S COVID-19 vaccine or a placebo.

This clone has a handful of counts. This sequence joins TRBV24-1 and TRBJ2-7; D unclear. V was cut by 5 bases and J by 7 bases, with 14 bases left in between. CDR1 and CDR2 from the germline V gene are KGHDR and SFDVKD. The CDR3 has 13 residues. CDR3 sequence: CATSVAARPEQYF. In DNA, the CDR3 is TGTGCCACCAGTGTCGCCGCCCGTCCGGAGCAGTACTTC.

This clone was observed a few times. The chain has TRBV14 and TRBJ1-1; no firm D call. The CDR3 contains 13 residues. CDR1 SGHDN and CDR2 FVKESK come from the germline V gene. V was clipped by 2 bases and J by 4 bases, with 8 bases between them. The CDR3: CASSQSLATEAFF. DNA of the CDR3: TGTGCCAGCAGCCAATCGTTGGCCACTGAAGCTTTCTTT.

The V call is TRBV21-1, the J call TRBJ2-7. TRBV21-1 is tagged as a pseudogene. This CDR3 contains 14 residues. The CDR3 bases are TGTGCCAGCGGGTACAAGATTCGCTCCTACGAGCAGTACTTC. It specifies CASGYKIRSYEQYF.

The rearrangement links TRBV28 to TRBJ2-1; tentatively, D is TRBD1 (6 bases). This CDR3 comprises 14 residues. V lost 6 bases to trimming and J lost 6 bases, with 15 bases between them. Germline V gives CDR1 MDHEN, CDR2 SYDVKM. The CDR3 loop reads CASSPRQVGNEQFF. CDR3 DNA: TGTGCCAGCAGCCCACGACAGGTTGGCAATGAGCAGTTCTTC. The entire variable domain, with the rest obtained from reference TRBV28 and TRBJ2-1, is as follows: DVKVTQSSRYLVKRTGEKVFLECVQDMDHENMFWYRQDPGLGLRLIYFSYDVKMKEKGDIPEGYSVSREKKERFSLILESASTNQTSMYLCASSPRQVGNEQFFGPGTRLTVL.

This chain joins TRBV24-1 and TRBJ1-5; D not certain. Germline loops: CDR1 KGHDR, CDR2 SFDVKD. The CDR3 is 14 residues long. The V end lost 5 bases, the J end lost 0 bases, and 7 bases lay between the germline ends. Here the CDR3 DNA reads TGTGCCACCAGTGCCGGGAATAGCAATCAGCCCCAGCATTTT. Protein product: CATSAGNSNQPQHF.

In DNA form, the CDR3 reads TGTGCCAGCAGTGCTACAACCACGACAGGGGGAGGAAACACCATATATTTT. Protein: CASSATTTTGGGNTIYF. This sequence joins TRBV6-1 and TRBJ1-3; 9 nucleotides match TRBD1. The germline V gene has CDR1 MNHNS and CDR2 SASEGT. The CDR3 is 17 residues long. Losses at the gene ends were 4 bases for V and 4 bases for J; bases not matched to a gene: 11.

The rearrangement links TRBV4-2 to TRBJ2-7; TRBD1 aligns across 7 bases. The junction had 8 bases not matched to a gene; V was cut back by 3 bases and J by 3 bases. This CDR3 is built from 15 residues. Germline CDR1 reads LGHNA; CDR2 reads YNFKEQ. In DNA, the CDR3 is TGTGCCAGCAGCCAGTCACAGGGGCGACACTACGAGCAGTACTTC. It translates to CASSQSQGRHYEQYF.

The chain carries TRBV11-2 and TRBJ2-1; D uncertain. Per the germline V gene, CDR1 is SGHAT and CDR2 is FQNNGV. The CDR3 contains 13 residues. The V end was cut by 1 base, the J end by 9 bases, with 10 bases between. This CDR3 reads CASSLVGMREQFF. DNA for the CDR3: TGTGCCAGCAGCTTAGTAGGCATGCGTGAGCAGTTCTTC.

The rearrangement links TRBV7-3 to TRBJ2-3; D remains unclear. V lost 5 bases and J lost 11, with 11 bases in between. This CDR3 has 11 residues. The germline V gene has CDR1 SGHTA and CDR2 FQGTGA. The CDR3, as DNA: TGTGCCAGCAGCCCACCCCTCGTGCAGTATTTT. Its protein is CASSPPLVQYF.

The V and J genes are TRBV7-3 and TRBJ2-3; D possibly corresponds to TRBD2 (6 bases). V was trimmed by 5 bases and J by 4 bases, leaving 16 bases between them. In germline, CDR1 is SGHTA, CDR2 FQGTGA. This CDR3 spans 15 amino acids. The CDR3 coding sequence is TGTGCCAGCAGCCCCGGCGGGGCTCCGGCAGATACGCAGTATTTT. Encoded protein: CASSPGGAPADTQYF.

This clone appeared once. This rearrangement joins TRBV4-1 to TRBJ1-1; perhaps TRBD1 as D (5 bases). From germline, CDR1 is MGHRA and CDR2 YSYEKL. Trimming cost V 0 bases and J 3 bases, with 11 bases left between them. CDR3 length: 15 residues. CDR3 sequence reads: CASSQDSWTYTEAFF. CDR3 sequence (DNA): TGCGCCAGCAGCCAAGATTCTTGGACATACACTGAAGCTTTCTTT.

The V and J genes are TRBV7-6 and TRBJ2-5; weak D call: TRBD2 (7 bases). V dropped 10 bases and J dropped 4 bases, with 19 bases sitting between them. Germline V CDR1 and CDR2: SGHVS, FNYEAQ. This CDR3 comprises 14 residues. CDR3 protein: CATGGGSVVETQYF. The CDR3 nucleotides read TGTGCCACCGGGGGCGGGAGTGTAGTAGAGACCCAGTACTTC. The variable domain in full, with the rest retrieved from reference TRBV7-6 and TRBJ2-5, is GAGVSQSPRYKVTKRGQDVALRCDPISGHVSLYWYRQALGQGPEFLTYFNYEAQQDKSGLPNDRFSAERPEGSISTLTIQRTEQRDSAMYRCATGGGSVVETQYFGPGTRLLVL.

The V gene is TRBV9, the J gene TRBJ1-4; D is unresolved. The CDR3 contains 15 residues. With 7 bases removed from V and 7 bases from J, the gap between germline ends came to 20 bases. The germline CDR1 and CDR2 sequences are SGDLS and YYNGEE. CDR3 in DNA: TGTGCCAGCTCCGGAAGGGAAGGACTAAGTGAAAAACTGTTTTTT. Its protein product is CASSGREGLSEKLFF.

V usage is TRBV28 and J usage is TRBJ1-4; 7 bases match TRBD1. The CDR3 totals 16 residues. Germline CDR1 and CDR2: MDHEN and SYDVKM. V lost 7 bases and J lost 4; bases outside the gene matches: 12. The CDR3 loop is CASKDRPGQSNEKLFF. In DNA, the CDR3 is TGTGCCAGCAAAGACCGACCGGGACAGAGTAATGAAAAACTGTTTTTT.

The chain recombines TRBV4-1 with TRBJ1-2; 8 nucleotides align to TRBD1. CDR3 length: 15 amino acids. Germline CDR1 is MGHRA and CDR2 is YSYEKL. The trim removed 2 bases at V and 7 bases at J, leaving 9 bases unmatched. The CDR3 coding sequence is TGCGCCAGCAGCCAATTGGGACAGGTCTCTGGTGGCTACACCTTC. Amino acids: CASSQLGQVSGGYTF.

The V call is TRBV9, the J call TRBJ1-1; 8 bases align to TRBD1. V was clipped by 4 bases and J by 5 bases; unmatched bases: 10. Germline CDR1 reads SGDLS; CDR2 reads YYNGEE. This CDR3 has 15 residues. CDR3 sequence (DNA): TGTGCCAGCAGCTCAGGGACAGGCGGGGGGACTGAAGCTTTCTTT. This gives the protein CASSSGTGGGTEAFF. Supplemented by reference TRBV9 and TRBJ1-1, the full variable domain reads DSGVTQTPKHLITATGQRVTLRCSPRSGDLSVYWYQQSLDQGLQFLIQYYNGEERAKGNILERFSAQQFPDLHSELNLSSLELGDSALYFCASSSGTGGGTEAFFGQGTRLTVV.

J is TRBJ1-1 and V is TRBV19, with D possibly being TRBD1 (6 bases). Germline CDR1 and CDR2: LNHDA and SQIVND (reference sequence). V lost 8 bases, J lost 1 base, and 17 bases lay in between. The CDR3 has 15 residues. The CDR3 DNA sequence: TGTGCCAGTTTGAGTCCAGGGGCTCCGAACACTGAAGCTTTCTTT. Its translation: CASLSPGAPNTEAFF.